This passage covers 2 T cell receptor beta chains from one sample sequenced in a study of blood T cell repertoires in COVID-19. Data came from immunoSEQ multiplex PCR; TCRdb stores just in-frame clones and leaves some out. This table has roughly 260,000 clones, about nine tenths appearing once. Specimen: peripheral blood. These receptors were taken from a woman in her thirties with COVID-19, enrolled during active disease.

The chain couples TRBV10-3 to TRBJ2-7; D is unclear. Germline CDR1 ENHRY, CDR2 SYGVKD. V lost 2 bases and J 1 base, leaving 9 bases between the germline ends. The CDR3 consists of 14 residues. The CDR3 sequence: CAISEGGLSYEQYF. CDR3 in DNA: TGTGCCATCAGTGAGGGTGGCTTATCCTACGAGCAGTACTTC.

The chain is built from TRBV7-6 and TRBJ1-2; TRBD1 agrees at 9 bases. Germline values: CDR1 SGHVS, CDR2 FNYEAQ. The CDR3 is 15 residues long. Trimming at V came to 5 bases and at J to 8 bases, leaving 12 bases not matched to a gene. This CDR3 reads CASSVDFTGGGGYTF. CDR3 nucleotides: TGTGCCAGCAGCGTAGACTTTACAGGGGGCGGAGGCTACACCTTC.